One sample yielded the 15 T cell receptor beta chains listed below, sequenced in a study of neurological immune-mediated disorders (dated by TCRdb to the late 2010s). Library creation used 5' RACE. TCRdb lists the instrument as Illumina HiSeq 2500. TCRdb applied fastp at Q25 and MiXCR to the public reads, then kept only in-frame beta chains. Entries that share a CDR3 protein sequence are merged under the most common genes and DNA. Across this sample there are around 70,000 distinct CDR3 sequences, with around 5% seen only once. The top ten clonotypes cover about 2.6% of the sample. Material: PBMCs. The receptors here all came from a woman under 40 with multiple sclerosis.

This clonotype was seen at least ten times. The chain combines TRBV20-1 with TRBJ2-7; no clear D gene. The V end lost 3 bases, the J end lost 3 bases, and 9 bases lay between the germline ends. The CDR3 length is 12 residues. From germline, CDR1 is DFQATT and CDR2 SNEGSKA (reference sequence). As DNA, the CDR3 is TGCAGTGCTAGGCCGGAAGGCTACGAGCAGTACTTC. Translated: CSARPEGYEQYF.

This clonotype was counted at least ten times. The V gene is TRBV9, the J gene TRBJ2-5, with 11 bases fitting TRBD2. The CDR3 length is 15 residues. Germline CDR1 is SGDLS and CDR2 is YYNGEE. Trimming at V came to 3 bases and at J to 5 bases, leaving 6 bases not matched to a gene. The CDR3 DNA sequence: TGTGCCAGCAGCGGTGGACTAGCGGGTGGCGAGACCCAGTACTTC. It translates to CASSGGLAGGETQYF.

This clonotype was recorded a few times. V is TRBV5-1 and J is TRBJ2-3; 7 bases map to TRBD1. Germline loops: CDR1 SGHRS, CDR2 YFSETQ. J lost 2 bases, V lost 2 bases, and 20 bases had no gene match. The CDR3 consists of 20 residues. The CDR3 DNA follows: TGCGCCAGCAGCTTAACGACTTTTTTCCCGGGACAGTTTCCCACAGATACGCAGTATTTT. The encoded protein is CASSLTTFFPGQFPTDTQYF.

The sample holds many counts of this clonotype. The chain links TRBV15 to TRBJ1-5; D not resolved. The V gene's germline CDR1 is LNHNV and CDR2 YYDKDF (reference sequence). The CDR3 has 15 amino acids. V shed 1 base and J shed 4 bases, with 11 bases lying between them. The CDR3 DNA is TGTGCCACCAGCAGAGGCGGCAGCCGGAATCAGCCCCAGCATTTT. This codes for CATSRGGSRNQPQHF.

Of note for this clonotype: This CDR3 fails to terminate in the conserved phenylalanine or tryptophan, so it likely reflects a read error. The chain employs TRBV12-3 or TRBV12-4 and TRBJ1-1; the D is unclear. Trimming removed 1 base from V and 1 base from J, with 7 bases in between. CDR3 length: 14 amino acids. The CDR3 DNA reads TGTGCCAGCAGTTTAGGCGGCTCGAACACTGAAGCTTTCTCT. Translating it yields CASSLGGSNTEAFS.

This clonotype has a handful of counts. The chain joins TRBV5-6 to TRBJ2-1; a possible D gene is TRBD2 (6 bases). The CDR3 runs 17 residues. The germline gives CDR1 SGHDT, CDR2 YYEEEE. The V end lost 0 bases, the J end lost 3 bases, and 16 bases lay between the germline ends. CDR3 sequence reads: CASSLVTSGTFYNEQFF. The DNA for the CDR3 is TGTGCCAGCAGCTTGGTCACGTCCGGGACTTTCTACAATGAGCAGTTCTTC.

The gene calls are TRBV20-1 and TRBJ2-1, with 11 nucleotides matching TRBD2. This CDR3 comprises 15 residues. The ends lost 3 bases at V and 3 bases at J; junction bases unmatched: 4. Germline CDR1 DFQATT, CDR2 SNEGSKA (reference sequence). The CDR3 coding sequence is TGCAGTGCTAGGGTGGGGACTAGCGGCTACAATGAGCAGTTCTTC. This codes for CSARVGTSGYNEQFF.

This clonotype appeared many times. The CDR3 sequence is CSASPGTGGRGQPQHF. As DNA, the CDR3 is TGCAGTGCTAGTCCCGGGACAGGGGGCAGAGGTCAGCCCCAGCATTTT. This sequence joins TRBV20-1 and TRBJ1-5; 12 nucleotides line up with TRBD1. Germline loops: CDR1 DFQATT, CDR2 SNEGSKA (reference sequence). With 3 bases clipped from V and 6 bases from J, the junction kept 9 bases outside the gene matches. The CDR3 is 16 amino acids.

This chain uses TRBV5-1 with TRBJ1-1; tentatively, D is TRBD1 (6 bases). The CDR3 is 16 amino acids. The V and J ends lost 0 bases and 4 bases respectively, with 16 bases between them. Germline V gives CDR1 SGHRS, CDR2 YFSETQ. The CDR3 spells CASSLELGRGPTEAFF. DNA for the CDR3: TGCGCCAGCAGCTTGGAGCTCGGCAGGGGCCCCACTGAAGCTTTCTTT. Complete variable domain (other parts from reference TRBV5-1 and TRBJ1-1): KAGVTQTPRYLIKTRGQQVTLSCSPISGHRSVSWYQQTPGQGLQFLFEYFSETQRNKGNFPGRFSGRQFSNSRSEMNVSTLELGDSALYLCASSLELGRGPTEAFFGQGTRLTVV.

This clonotype was seen ten or more times. The CDR3 DNA is TGTGCCAGCAGCTCCGGGACTAGCGGAACCACAGATACGCAGTATTTT. Translation gives CASSSGTSGTTDTQYF. The chain combines TRBV7-3 with TRBJ2-3, with 11 bases aligning to TRBD2. CDR1 is SGHTA, CDR2 FQGTGA, per germline. V lost 4 bases, J lost 2 bases, and 5 bases stayed unmatched. This CDR3 has 16 residues.

In its sample, this clonotype was seen many times. The chain recombines TRBV7-9 with TRBJ2-1; 10 nucleotides agree with TRBD1. The CDR3 loop spans 15 amino acids. The J segment lost 3 bases and the V segment lost 5 bases, leaving 4 bases of the junction unmatched. Germline loops: CDR1 SEHNR, CDR2 FQNEAQ (reference sequence). CDR3 nucleotide sequence: TGTGCCAGCAGCCGAGACAGGGGGCTCTACAATGAGCAGTTCTTC. It codes for CASSRDRGLYNEQFF.

There are many counts of this clonotype. The J gene is TRBJ2-7, the V gene TRBV20-1; D not certain. The ends were cut back, 6 bases at V and 0 bases at J, with 6 bases in the middle. Looked up from germline, CDR1 is DFQATT and CDR2 is SNEGSKA (reference sequence). CDR3 length equals 11 residues. DNA for the CDR3: TGCAGTGCAGTATACTCCTACGAGCAGTACTTC. Translating gives CSAVYSYEQYF.

This clonotype was picked up a small number of times. A read error may account for a junction end that differs from germline. The V and J genes are TRBV7-9 and TRBJ1-6; D perhaps matches TRBD1 (6 bases). CDR1 and CDR2 (germline): SEHNR, FQNEAQ (reference sequence). This CDR3 is built from 12 residues. CDR3 DNA sequence: TGTGCCAGCAAGGGGGGGAATTCACCCCTCAACTTT. It encodes CASKGGNSPLNF.

This clonotype was detected ten times or more. This chain's CDR3 is CASSLGPTGYNSPLHF. Written as DNA, the CDR3 is TGCGCCAGCAGCTTGGGTCCAACGGGGTATAATTCACCCCTCCACTTT. This chain joins TRBV5-1 and TRBJ1-6, with D unresolved. Germline lookup yields CDR1 SGHRS and CDR2 YFSETQ. V was pared by 0 bases and J by 4 bases, with 11 bases between. This CDR3 contains 16 residues.

This clonotype was observed many times. The chain joins TRBV20-1 to TRBJ2-2, with TRBD2 matching 8 bases. This CDR3 has 15 amino acids. V gave up 5 bases and J gave up 1 base; unmatched junction bases: 6. Looked up from germline, CDR1 is DFQATT and CDR2 is SNEGSKA (reference sequence). As DNA, the CDR3 is TGCAGTGCTCCTAACGCGGGAGGGAACACCGGGGAGCTGTTTTTT. Its translation is CSAPNAGGNTGELFF.